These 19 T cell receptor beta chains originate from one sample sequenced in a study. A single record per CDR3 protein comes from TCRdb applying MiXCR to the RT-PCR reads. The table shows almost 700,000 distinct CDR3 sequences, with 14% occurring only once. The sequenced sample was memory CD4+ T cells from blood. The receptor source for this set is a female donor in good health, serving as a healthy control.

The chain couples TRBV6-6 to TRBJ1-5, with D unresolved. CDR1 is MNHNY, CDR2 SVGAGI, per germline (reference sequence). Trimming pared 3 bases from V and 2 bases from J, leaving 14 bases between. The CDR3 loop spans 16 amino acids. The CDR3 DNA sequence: TGTGCCAGCAGTTATGGAGGTGGGCTTGGCAATCAGCCCCAGCATTTT. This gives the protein CASSYGGGLGNQPQHF.

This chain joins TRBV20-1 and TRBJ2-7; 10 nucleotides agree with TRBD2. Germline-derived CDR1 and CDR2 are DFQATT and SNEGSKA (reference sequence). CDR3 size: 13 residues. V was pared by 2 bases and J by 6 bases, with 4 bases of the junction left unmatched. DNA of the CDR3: TGCAGTGCTAGATCGGGACTAGCGCTCGAGCAGTACTTC. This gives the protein CSARSGLALEQYF.

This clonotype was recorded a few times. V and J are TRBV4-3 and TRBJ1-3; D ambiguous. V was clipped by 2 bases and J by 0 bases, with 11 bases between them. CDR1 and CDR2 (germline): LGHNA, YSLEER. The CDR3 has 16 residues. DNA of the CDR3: TGCGCCAGCAGCCAATTTGGAGGGTACTCTGGAAACACCATATATTTT. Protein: CASSQFGGYSGNTIYF.

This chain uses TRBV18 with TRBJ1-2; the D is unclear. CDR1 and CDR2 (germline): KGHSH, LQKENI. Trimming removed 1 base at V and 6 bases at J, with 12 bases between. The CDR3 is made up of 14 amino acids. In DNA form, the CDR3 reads TGTGCCAGCTCACCACGGACGAGGAGCGATGGCTACACCTTC. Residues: CASSPRTRSDGYTF.

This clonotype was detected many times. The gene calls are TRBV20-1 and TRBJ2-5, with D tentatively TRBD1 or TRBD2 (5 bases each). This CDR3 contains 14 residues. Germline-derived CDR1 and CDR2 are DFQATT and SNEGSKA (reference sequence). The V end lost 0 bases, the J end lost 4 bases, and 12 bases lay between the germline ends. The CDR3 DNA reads TGCAGTGCTAGAGATGAGGGGCGCGGAGAGACCCAGTACTTC. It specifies CSARDEGRGETQYF.

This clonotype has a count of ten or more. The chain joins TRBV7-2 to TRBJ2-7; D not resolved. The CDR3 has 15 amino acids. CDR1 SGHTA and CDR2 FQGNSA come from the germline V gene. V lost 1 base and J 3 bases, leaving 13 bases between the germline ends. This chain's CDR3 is CASSLGGRLGYEQYF. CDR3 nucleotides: TGTGCCAGCAGCTTAGGTGGCAGATTAGGCTACGAGCAGTACTTC.

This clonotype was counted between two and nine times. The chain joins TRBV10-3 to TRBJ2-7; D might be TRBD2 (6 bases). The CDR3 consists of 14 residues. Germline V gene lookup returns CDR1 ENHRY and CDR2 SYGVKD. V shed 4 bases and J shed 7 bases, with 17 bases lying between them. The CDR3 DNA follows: TGTGCCATCAGTGGTTCGGGGGTATCGGGAGAGCAGTACTTC. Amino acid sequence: CAISGSGVSGEQYF.

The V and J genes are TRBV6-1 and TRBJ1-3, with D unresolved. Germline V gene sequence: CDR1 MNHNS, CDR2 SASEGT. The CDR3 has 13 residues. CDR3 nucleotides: TGTGCTACCATCGCCCGGTCCGGAAACACCATATATTTT. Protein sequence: CATIARSGNTIYF.

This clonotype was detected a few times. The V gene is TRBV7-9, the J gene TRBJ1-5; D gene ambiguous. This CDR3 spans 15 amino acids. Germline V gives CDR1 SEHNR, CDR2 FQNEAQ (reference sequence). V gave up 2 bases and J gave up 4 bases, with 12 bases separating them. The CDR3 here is CASSLSNLGNQPQHF. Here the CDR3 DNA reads TGTGCCAGCAGCTTAAGTAACTTGGGGAATCAGCCCCAGCATTTT.

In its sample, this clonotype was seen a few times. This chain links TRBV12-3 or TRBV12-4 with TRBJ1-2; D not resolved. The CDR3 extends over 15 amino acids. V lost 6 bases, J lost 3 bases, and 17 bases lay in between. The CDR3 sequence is CASSFPGRPDYGYTF. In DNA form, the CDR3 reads TGTGCCAGCAGCTTCCCCGGACGGCCTGACTATGGCTACACCTTC.

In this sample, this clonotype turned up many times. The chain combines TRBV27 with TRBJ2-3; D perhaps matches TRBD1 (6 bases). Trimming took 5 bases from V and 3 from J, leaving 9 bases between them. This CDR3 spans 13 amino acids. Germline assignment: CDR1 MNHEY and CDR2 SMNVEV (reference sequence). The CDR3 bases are TGTGCCAGCAGTGTTACAGGGACAGATACGCAGTATTTT. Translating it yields CASSVTGTDTQYF.

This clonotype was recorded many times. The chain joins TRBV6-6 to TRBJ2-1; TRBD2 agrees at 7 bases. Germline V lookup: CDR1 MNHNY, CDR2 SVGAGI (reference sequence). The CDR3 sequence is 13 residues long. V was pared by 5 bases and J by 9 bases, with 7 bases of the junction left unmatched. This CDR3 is CASSSAGAGEQFF. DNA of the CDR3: TGTGCCAGCAGTAGCGCGGGAGCGGGTGAGCAGTTCTTC.

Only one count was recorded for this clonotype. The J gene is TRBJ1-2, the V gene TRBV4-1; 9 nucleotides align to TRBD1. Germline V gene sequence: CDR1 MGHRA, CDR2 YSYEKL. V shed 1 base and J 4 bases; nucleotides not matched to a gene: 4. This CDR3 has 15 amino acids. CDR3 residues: CASSQVTGGSYGYTF. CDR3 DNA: TGCGCCAGCAGCCAAGTAACAGGGGGCAGCTATGGCTACACCTTC.

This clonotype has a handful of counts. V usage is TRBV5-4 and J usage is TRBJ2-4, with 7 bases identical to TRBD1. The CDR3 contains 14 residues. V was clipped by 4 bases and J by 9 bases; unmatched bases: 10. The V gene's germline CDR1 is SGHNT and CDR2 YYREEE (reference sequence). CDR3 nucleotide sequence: TGTGCCAGCAGCGCCTCGGACAGGACGGGCATTCAGTACTTC. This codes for CASSASDRTGIQYF.

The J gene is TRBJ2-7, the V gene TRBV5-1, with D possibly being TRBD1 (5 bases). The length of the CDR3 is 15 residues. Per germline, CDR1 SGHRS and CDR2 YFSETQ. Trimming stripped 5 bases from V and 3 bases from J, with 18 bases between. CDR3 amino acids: CASSPARTPNYEQYF. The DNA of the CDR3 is TGCGCCAGCAGTCCCGCCAGGACACCGAACTACGAGCAGTACTTC.

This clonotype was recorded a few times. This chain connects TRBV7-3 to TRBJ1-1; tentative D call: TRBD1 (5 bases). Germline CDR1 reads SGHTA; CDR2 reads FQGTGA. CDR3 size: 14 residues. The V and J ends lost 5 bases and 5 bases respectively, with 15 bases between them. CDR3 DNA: TGTGCCAGCAGCCCCGGGCGGGGGGGGACTGAAGCTTTCTTT. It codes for CASSPGRGGTEAFF.

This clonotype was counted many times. The CDR3 sequence: CSARVRGLYMNTEAFF. In DNA, the CDR3 is TGCAGTGCTAGAGTTCGCGGATTGTACATGAACACTGAAGCTTTCTTT. The chain has TRBV20-1 and TRBJ1-1, with D uncertain. V was shortened by 1 base and J by 0 bases, with 15 bases between the two germline ends. The germline gives CDR1 DFQATT, CDR2 SNEGSKA (reference sequence). The CDR3 sequence is 16 residues long.

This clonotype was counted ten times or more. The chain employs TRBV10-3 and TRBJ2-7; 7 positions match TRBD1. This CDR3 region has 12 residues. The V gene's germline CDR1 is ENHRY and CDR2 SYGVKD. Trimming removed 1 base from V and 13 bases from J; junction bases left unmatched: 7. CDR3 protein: CAISEYRDSLYF. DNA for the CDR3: TGTGCCATCAGTGAGTACAGGGACAGCCTTTACTTC.

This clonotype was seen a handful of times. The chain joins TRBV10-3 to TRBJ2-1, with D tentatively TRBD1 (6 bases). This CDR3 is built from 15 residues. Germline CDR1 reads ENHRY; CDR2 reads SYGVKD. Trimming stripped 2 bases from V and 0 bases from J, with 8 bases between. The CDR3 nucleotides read TGTGCCATCAGTGAGAGGGACAACTCCTACAATGAGCAGTTCTTC. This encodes CAISERDNSYNEQFF.